This T cell receptor beta chain was obtained from a study of blood T cells in healthy people across ages. Study outcomes and limitations: Older age coincided with a roughly linear decline in TCR beta diversity per million T cells.

Each sample provided at least 5 micrograms of extracted total RNA. Comment on this clonotype: Antigen: not known. A much larger clonotype is one base distant, so this may be a read error.

This CDR3 has 14 residues. CDR1 and CDR2 (germline): LGHNA, YNFKEQ. V gave up 0 bases and J gave up 6 bases, with 10 bases separating them. The use of a sample-barcoded 5' primer and a J-beta primer mix characterized a second PCR of roughly 7 to 12 cycles. TCRdb passed the 5' RACE reads through MiXCR, listing each CDR3 protein once. This table has some 640,000 distinct CDR3 sequences, about 52% appearing once. What was sequenced was blood. The chain links TRBV4-2 to TRBJ2-3, with unresolved D. This sequence was found in an older woman in good health. CDR3 amino acids: CASSQDEAADTQYF. The CDR3 DNA reads as TGTGCCAGCAGCCAAGATGAGGCAGCTGATACGCAGTATTTT.